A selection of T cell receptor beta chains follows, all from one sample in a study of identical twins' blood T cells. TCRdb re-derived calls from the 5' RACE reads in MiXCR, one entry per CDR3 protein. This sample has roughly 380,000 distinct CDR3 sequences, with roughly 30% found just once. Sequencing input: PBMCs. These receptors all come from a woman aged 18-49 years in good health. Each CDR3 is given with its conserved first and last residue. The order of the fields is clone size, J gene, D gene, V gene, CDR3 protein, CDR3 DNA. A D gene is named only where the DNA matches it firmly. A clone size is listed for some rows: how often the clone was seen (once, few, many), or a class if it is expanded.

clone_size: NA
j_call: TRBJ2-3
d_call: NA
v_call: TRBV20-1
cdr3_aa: CSARKGLASTDTQYF
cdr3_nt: TGCAGTGCTAGAAAAGGTCTTGCTAGCACAGATACGCAGTATTTT

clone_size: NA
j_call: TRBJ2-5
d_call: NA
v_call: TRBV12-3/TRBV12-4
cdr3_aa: CASSLRGGRETQYF
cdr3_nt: TGTGCCAGCAGTTTGAGGGGCGGGCGAGAGACCCAGTACTTC

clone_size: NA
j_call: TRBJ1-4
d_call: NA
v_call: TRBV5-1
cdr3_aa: CASSLQAGIEKLFF
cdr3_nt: TGCGCCAGCAGCTTACAGGCGGGGATTGAAAAACTGTTTTTT

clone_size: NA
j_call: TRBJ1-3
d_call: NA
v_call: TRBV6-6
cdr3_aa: CASSYTNTIYF
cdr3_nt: TGTGCCAGCAGTTACACAAACACCATATATTTT

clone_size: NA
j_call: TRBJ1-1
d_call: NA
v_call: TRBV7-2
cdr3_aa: CASSFKRETEAFF
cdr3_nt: TGTGCCAGCAGCTTTAAAAGGGAAACCGAAGCTTTCTTT

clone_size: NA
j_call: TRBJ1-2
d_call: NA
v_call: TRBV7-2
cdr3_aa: CASSRRTNYGHTF
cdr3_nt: TGTGCCAGCAGCCGACGGACCAACTATGGCCACACCTTC

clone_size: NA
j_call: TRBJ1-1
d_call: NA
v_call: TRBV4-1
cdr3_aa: CASSQGGDGDAFF
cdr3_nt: TGCGCCAGCAGCCAAGGAGGAGACGGTGACGCTTTCTTT

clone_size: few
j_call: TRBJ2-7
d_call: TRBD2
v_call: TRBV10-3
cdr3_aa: CAISESAGSYEQYF
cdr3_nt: TGTGCCATCAGTGAGTCAGCGGGGTCGTACGAGCAGTACTTC

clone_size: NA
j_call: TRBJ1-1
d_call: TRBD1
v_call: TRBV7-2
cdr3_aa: CASSRDRGRWNTEDFF
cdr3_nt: TGTGCCAGCAGCCGGGACAGGGGGCGATGGAACACTGAAGATTTCTTT

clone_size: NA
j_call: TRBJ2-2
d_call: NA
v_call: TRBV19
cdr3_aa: CASRGAARAGELFF
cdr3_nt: TGTGCCAGTAGAGGTGCCGCCAGGGCCGGGGAGCTGTTTTTT

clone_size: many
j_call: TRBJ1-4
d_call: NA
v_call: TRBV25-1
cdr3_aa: CAIRGTSCEKLFF
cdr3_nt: TGTGCCATCAGGGGAACTAGCTGTGAAAAACTGTTTTTT

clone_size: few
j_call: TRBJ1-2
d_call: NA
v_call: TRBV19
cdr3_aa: CASRAMGRLNYGYTF
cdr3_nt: TGTGCCAGTAGGGCGATGGGACGGCTGAACTATGGCTACACCTTC